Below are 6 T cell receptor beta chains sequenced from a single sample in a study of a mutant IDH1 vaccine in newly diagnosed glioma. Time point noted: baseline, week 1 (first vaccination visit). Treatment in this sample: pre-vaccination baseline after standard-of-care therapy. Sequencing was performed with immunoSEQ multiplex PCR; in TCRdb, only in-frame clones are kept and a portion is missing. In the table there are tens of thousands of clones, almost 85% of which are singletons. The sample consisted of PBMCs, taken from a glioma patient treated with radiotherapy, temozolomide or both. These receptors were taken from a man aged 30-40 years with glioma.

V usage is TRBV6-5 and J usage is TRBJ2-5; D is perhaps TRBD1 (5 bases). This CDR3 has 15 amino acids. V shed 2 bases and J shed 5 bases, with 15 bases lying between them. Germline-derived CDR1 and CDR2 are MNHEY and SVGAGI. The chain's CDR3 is CASSYRAPKGETQYF. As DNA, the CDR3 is TGTGCCAGCAGTTACAGAGCCCCCAAGGGGGAGACCCAGTACTTC.

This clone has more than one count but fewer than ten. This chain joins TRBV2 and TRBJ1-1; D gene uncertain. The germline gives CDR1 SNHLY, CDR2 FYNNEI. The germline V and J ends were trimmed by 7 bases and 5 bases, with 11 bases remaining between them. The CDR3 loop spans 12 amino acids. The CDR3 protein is CASTRLGTEAFF. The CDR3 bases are TGTGCCAGCACGAGGCTGGGGACTGAAGCTTTCTTT.

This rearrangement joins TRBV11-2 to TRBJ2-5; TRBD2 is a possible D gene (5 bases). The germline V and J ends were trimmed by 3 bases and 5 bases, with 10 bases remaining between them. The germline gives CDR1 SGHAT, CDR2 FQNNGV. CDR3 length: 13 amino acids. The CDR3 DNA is TGTGCCAGCAGCTTTCTGGGCGGGGAGACCCAGTACTTC. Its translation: CASSFLGGETQYF.

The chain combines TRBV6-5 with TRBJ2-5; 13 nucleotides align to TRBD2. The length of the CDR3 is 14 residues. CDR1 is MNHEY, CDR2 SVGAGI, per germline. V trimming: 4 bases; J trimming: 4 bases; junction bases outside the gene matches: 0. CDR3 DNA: TGTGCCAGCAGTTGGACTAGCGGGAGAGAGACCCAGTACTTC. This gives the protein CASSWTSGRETQYF.

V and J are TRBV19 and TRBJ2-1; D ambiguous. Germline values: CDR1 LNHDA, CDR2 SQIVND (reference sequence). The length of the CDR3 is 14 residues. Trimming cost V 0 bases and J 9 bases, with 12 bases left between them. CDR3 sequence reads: CASSIDQAEPEQFF. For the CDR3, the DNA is TGTGCCAGTAGTATAGATCAGGCAGAACCTGAGCAGTTCTTC.

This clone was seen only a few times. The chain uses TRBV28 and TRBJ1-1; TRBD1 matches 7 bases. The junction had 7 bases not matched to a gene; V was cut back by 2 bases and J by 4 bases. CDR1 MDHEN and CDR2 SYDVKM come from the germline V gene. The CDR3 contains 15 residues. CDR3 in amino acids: CASSLNTGVPTEAFF. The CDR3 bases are TGTGCCAGCAGTTTAAATACAGGGGTCCCCACTGAAGCTTTCTTT.